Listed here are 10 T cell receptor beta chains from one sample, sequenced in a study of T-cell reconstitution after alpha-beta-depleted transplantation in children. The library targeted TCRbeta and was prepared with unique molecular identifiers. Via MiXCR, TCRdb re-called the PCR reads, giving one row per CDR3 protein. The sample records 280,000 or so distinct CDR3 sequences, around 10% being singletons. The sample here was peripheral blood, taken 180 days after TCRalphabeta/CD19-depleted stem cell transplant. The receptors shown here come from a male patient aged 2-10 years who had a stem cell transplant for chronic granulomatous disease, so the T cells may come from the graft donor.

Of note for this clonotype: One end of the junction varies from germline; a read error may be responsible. The DNA of the CDR3 is TGTGCCAGCAACTTACTGGGATACAATGAGCAGTTCTTC. Translating gives CASNLLGYNEQFF. The chain recombines TRBV7-2 with TRBJ2-1, with D hard to call. Germline CDR1 and CDR2: SGHTA and FQGNSA. The CDR3 contains 13 residues.

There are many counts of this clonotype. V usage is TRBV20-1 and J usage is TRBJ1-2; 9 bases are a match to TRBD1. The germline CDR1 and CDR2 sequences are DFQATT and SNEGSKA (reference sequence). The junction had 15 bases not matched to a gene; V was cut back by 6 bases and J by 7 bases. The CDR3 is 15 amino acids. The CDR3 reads CSAHNSGTGSSGYTF. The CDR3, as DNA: TGCAGTGCCCACAATTCCGGGACAGGGAGTTCTGGCTACACCTTC.

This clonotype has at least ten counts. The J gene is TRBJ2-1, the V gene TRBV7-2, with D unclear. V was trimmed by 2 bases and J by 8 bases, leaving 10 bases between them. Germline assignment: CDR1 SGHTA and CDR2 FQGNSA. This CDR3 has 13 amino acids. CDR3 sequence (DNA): TGTGCCAGCAGCTTAAATTTAGCCTATGAGCAGTTCTTC. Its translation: CASSLNLAYEQFF.

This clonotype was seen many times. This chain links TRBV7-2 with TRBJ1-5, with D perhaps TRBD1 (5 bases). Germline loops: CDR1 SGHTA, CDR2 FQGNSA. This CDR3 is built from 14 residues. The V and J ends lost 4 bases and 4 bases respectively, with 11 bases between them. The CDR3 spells CASSSGHLNQPQHF. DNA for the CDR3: TGTGCCAGCAGCTCAGGACACCTTAATCAGCCCCAGCATTTT.

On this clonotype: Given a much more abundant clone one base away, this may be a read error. The CDR3 DNA sequence: TGTGCCAGCAGCCCCTCCGCGGCGTCTTTGTACACAGATACGCAGTATTTT. Amino acid sequence: CASSPSAASLYTDTQYF. The chain recombines TRBV7-8 with TRBJ2-3; D unclear. There are 17 residues in the CDR3. The V gene's germline CDR1 is SGHVS and CDR2 FQNEAQ. Trimming removed 5 bases from V and 2 bases from J, with 20 bases in between.

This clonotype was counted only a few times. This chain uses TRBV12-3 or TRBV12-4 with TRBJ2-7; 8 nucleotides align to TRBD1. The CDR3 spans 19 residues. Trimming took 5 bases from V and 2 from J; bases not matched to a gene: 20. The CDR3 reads CASSMRTGNPKEATYEQYF. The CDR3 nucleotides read TGTGCCAGCAGTATGAGGACAGGGAACCCCAAGGAGGCCACCTACGAGCAGTACTTC.

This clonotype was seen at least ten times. The CDR3 sequence is CASRGGLELRSTDTQYF. For the CDR3, the DNA is TGTGCCAGCAGGGGGGGACTAGAGCTTAGGAGCACAGATACGCAGTATTTT. The V call is TRBV28, the J call TRBJ2-3; the match to TRBD2 covers 8 bases. CDR1 and CDR2 from the germline V gene are MDHEN and SYDVKM. The CDR3 sequence is 17 residues long. The trim removed 6 bases at V and 0 bases at J, leaving 11 bases unmatched.

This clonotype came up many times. The CDR3: CASSLHTGNEQFF. In nucleotides, the CDR3 is TGTGCCAGCAGTTTGCACACCGGCAATGAGCAGTTCTTC. The chain combines TRBV12-3 or TRBV12-4 with TRBJ2-1; unclear D gene. CDR3 length equals 13 residues. The V and J ends lost 3 bases and 6 bases respectively, with 9 bases between them.

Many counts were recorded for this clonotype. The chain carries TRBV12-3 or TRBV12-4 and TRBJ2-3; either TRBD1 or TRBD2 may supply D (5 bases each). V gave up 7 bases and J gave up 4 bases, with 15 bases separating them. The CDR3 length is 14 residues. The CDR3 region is CASTRGTSADTQYF. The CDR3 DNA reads TGTGCCAGCACCCGAGGGACGTCGGCAGATACGCAGTATTTT.

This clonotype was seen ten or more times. The CDR3 sequence is CASSPRQGISYEQYF. The CDR3 coding sequence is TGTGCCAGTAGTCCGAGACAGGGGATCTCCTACGAGCAGTACTTC. This chain uses TRBV19 with TRBJ2-7; TRBD1 matches 8 bases. The CDR3 is made up of 15 amino acids. Germline-derived CDR1 and CDR2 are LNHDA and SQIVND (reference sequence). The trim removed 5 bases at V and 0 bases at J, leaving 6 bases unmatched.